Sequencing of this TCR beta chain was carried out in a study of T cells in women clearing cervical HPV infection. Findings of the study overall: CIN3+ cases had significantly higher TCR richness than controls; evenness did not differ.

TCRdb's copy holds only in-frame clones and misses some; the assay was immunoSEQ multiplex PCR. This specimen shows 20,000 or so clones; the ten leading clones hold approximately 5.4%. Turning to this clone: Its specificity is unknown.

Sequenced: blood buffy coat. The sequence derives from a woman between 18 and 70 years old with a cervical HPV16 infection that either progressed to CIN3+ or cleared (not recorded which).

The CDR3 bases that were read are TGCAGTGCTAGGCGGACAGGGGTCACAGATACG. Its translation is CSARRTGVTDT. Given in full, the CDR3 is CSARRTGVTDTQYF. This chain uses TRBV20-1 with TRBJ2-3; 9 positions match TRBD1. The read ends 3 residues before the CDR3 terminus; that terminus is restored from the germline J gene. CDR3 length: 14 amino acids. Germline V gives CDR1 DFQATT, CDR2 SNEGSKA (reference sequence). J gave up 2 bases and V 3 bases, and 3 bases lay outside the gene matches.